This entry lists 20 T cell receptor beta chains sequenced from one sample in a study of blood T cells in healthy people across ages. Primed by a sample-barcoded 5' primer and a J-beta primer mix, a second PCR proceeded for about 7 to 11 cycles. TCRdb used MiXCR to reprocess the 5' RACE reads, holding one entry per CDR3 protein. The sample has roughly 640,000 distinct CDR3 sequences, about 30% seen once. Input material: blood. These receptors came from a woman of 80 years or more in good health.

In the case of this clonotype: A much larger clone lies a single base off, so this may be a read error. In this CDR3 the conserved last residue, phenylalanine or tryptophan, is missing, so a read error is likely. The chain carries TRBV6-5 and TRBJ2-3; 7 nucleotides align to TRBD2. The CDR3 runs to 14 residues. The germline V gene has CDR1 MNHEY and CDR2 SVGAGI. Trimming cost V 2 bases and J 5 bases; bases outside gene matches: 4. This chain's CDR3 is CASSYGGGRDTQYC. The CDR3 nucleotides are TGTGCCAGCAGTTACGGGGGAGGGCGAGATACGCAGTATTGT.

The V gene is TRBV29-1, the J gene TRBJ1-5; 7 nucleotides line up with TRBD1. This CDR3 comprises 15 residues. J was trimmed by 2 bases and V by 4 bases; bases with no gene match: 8. The germline CDR1 and CDR2 sequences are SQVTM and ANQGSEA. The CDR3 loop reads CSVAQGGLRNQPQHF. DNA for the CDR3: TGCAGCGTTGCGCAGGGGGGTTTGCGCAATCAGCCCCAGCATTTT.

V gene TRBV20-1 combines with J gene TRBJ1-4, with 9 positions matching TRBD1. CDR1 and CDR2 (germline): DFQATT, SNEGSKA (reference sequence). Losses at the gene ends were 1 base for V and 7 bases for J; bases not matched to a gene: 7. This CDR3 comprises 15 residues. The CDR3 reads CSARVPGQGSEKLFF. The CDR3 DNA is TGCAGTGCTAGAGTGCCGGGACAGGGAAGTGAAAAACTGTTTTTT.

Notes on this clonotype: Being one base from a much bigger clone, this may be a read error. The J gene is TRBJ1-2, the V gene TRBV6-5; D possibly corresponds to TRBD1 (5 bases). The CDR3 is 15 residues long. V lost 3 bases, J lost 8 bases, and 19 bases lay in between. Germline CDR1 and CDR2: MNHEY and SVGAGI. CDR3 in DNA: TGTGCCAGCAGTTATAGAGCAAGGGACTCGCAGGGCTACACCTTC. It is translated as CASSYRARDSQGYTF.

The chain joins TRBV5-6 to TRBJ1-6; D is unclear. Germline V lookup: CDR1 SGHDT, CDR2 YYEEEE. Trimming removed 4 bases from V and 4 bases from J, with 9 bases in between. CDR3 length: 14 amino acids. The CDR3 coding sequence is TGTGCCAGCAGCCAGCGAGGATATAATTCACCCCTCCACTTT. Its protein is CASSQRGYNSPLHF.

The chain employs TRBV7-2 and TRBJ2-5; 10 bases are shared with TRBD2. The DNA end is more similar to TRBJ2-7, so the J call may be wrong. The CDR3 is 14 amino acids. Germline CDR1 and CDR2: SGHTA and FQGNSA. The DNA for the CDR3 is TGTGCCAGCAGCCCCTCTAGCGGGAGTCCCGAGCAGTACTTC. Translation: CASSPSSGSPEQYF.

Comment on this clonotype: A single base separates this from a much larger clone, so it may be a read error. This chain uses TRBV5-1 with TRBJ2-7; possibly TRBD2 for D (6 bases). Germline V gene sequence: CDR1 SGHRS, CDR2 YFSETQ. This CDR3 spans 14 amino acids. V was clipped by 3 bases and J by 1 base, with 11 bases between them. CDR3 nucleotide sequence: TGCGCCAGCAGCTACCTCGGGGGATCCTACGAGCAGTACGTC. It is translated as CASSYLGGSYEQYV.

The CDR3 DNA reads TGCGCCAGCAGCCAACGGGCAGGGGGTGAGACCCAGTACTTC. It is translated as CASSQRAGGETQYF. The rearrangement joins TRBV4-1 to TRBJ2-5, with 7 bases matching TRBD1. The CDR3 is made up of 14 amino acids. Trimming took 2 bases from V and 5 from J; bases not matched to a gene: 5. Germline CDR1 reads MGHRA; CDR2 reads YSYEKL.

J is TRBJ1-1 and V is TRBV7-9, with a weak D call TRBD1 (6 bases). Germline CDR1 is SEHNR and CDR2 is FQNEAQ (reference sequence). The CDR3 spans 14 residues. V was clipped by 5 bases and J by 7 bases, with 17 bases between them. The CDR3 DNA follows: TGTGCCAGCAGCCATTACAGGGCCTCGAGTGAAGCTTTCTTT. Translated: CASSHYRASSEAFF.

This clonotype has at least ten counts. This rearrangement joins TRBV5-5 to TRBJ1-1, with 8 bases identical to TRBD1. The CDR3 is made up of 16 amino acids. CDR1 and CDR2 (germline): SGHKS, YYEKEE (reference sequence). The ends lost 4 bases at V and 0 bases at J; junction bases unmatched: 8. The CDR3 region is CASSPAGTGLNTEAFF. In DNA, the CDR3 is TGTGCCAGCAGCCCCGCCGGGACAGGCTTGAACACTGAAGCTTTCTTT.

In this sample, this clonotype turned up many times. The chain combines TRBV6-1 with TRBJ2-7; the match to TRBD2 covers 7 bases. This CDR3 comprises 15 residues. V dropped 6 bases and J dropped 7; count of bases not matched to a gene: 15. Germline V gene lookup returns CDR1 MNHNS and CDR2 SASEGT. CDR3: CASRTGLLRLGEQYF. The CDR3 nucleotides are TGTGCCAGCAGAACGGGACTACTCCGGCTGGGGGAGCAGTACTTC.

Note on this clonotype: A much larger clone differs by one base, so this may be a read error. This chain joins TRBV20-1 and TRBJ2-5; possibly TRBD2 for D (6 bases). V gave up 5 bases and J gave up 11 bases, with 24 bases separating them. The germline CDR1 and CDR2 sequences are DFQATT and SNEGSKA (reference sequence). CDR3 length: 14 amino acids. This CDR3 is CSAPRGRMGGEQYF. CDR3 nucleotide sequence: TGCAGTGCTCCGCGGGGCAGGATGGGTGGTGAGCAGTACTTC.

The chain's CDR3 is CASAVQRQGQGNNQPQHF. DNA for the CDR3: TGTGCCAGCGCAGTACAACGACAGGGCCAGGGGAATAATCAGCCCCAGCATTTT. The chain has TRBV6-2 or TRBV6-3 and TRBJ1-5; 7 bases line up with TRBD1. The CDR3 runs to 18 residues. Germline CDR1 is MNHEY and CDR2 is SVGEGT. J was trimmed by 4 bases and V by 8 bases; bases with no gene match: 20.

This chain uses TRBV5-4 with TRBJ2-3; D ambiguous. V lost 1 base, J lost 3 bases, and 9 bases lay in between. The CDR3 covers 14 residues. In germline, CDR1 is SGHNT, CDR2 YYREEE (reference sequence). DNA for the CDR3: TGTGCCAGCAGCTTGTTTAGGGCTACAGATACGCAGTATTTT. This encodes CASSLFRATDTQYF.

This clonotype came up many times. J is TRBJ2-4 and V is TRBV7-9; 7 bases are a match to TRBD2. With 5 bases clipped from V and 8 bases from J, the junction kept 12 bases outside the gene matches. Germline lookup yields CDR1 SEHNR and CDR2 FQNEAQ (reference sequence). The CDR3 has 15 amino acids. The CDR3 sequence: CASSPPGGGVDIQYF. DNA of the CDR3: TGTGCCAGCAGCCCACCCGGGGGAGGGGTGGACATTCAGTACTTC.

This rearrangement joins TRBV29-1 to TRBJ1-1, with a weak D call TRBD1 (5 bases). The CDR3 loop spans 13 amino acids. CDR1 and CDR2 (germline): SQVTM, ANQGSEA. Trimming left V 5 bases short and J 2 bases short, with 12 bases between. The CDR3 loop reads CSVRRDANTEAFF. The CDR3 DNA reads TGCAGCGTTCGCCGGGACGCTAACACTGAAGCTTTCTTT.

This clonotype has a handful of counts. The chain couples TRBV7-9 to TRBJ1-4; 7 nucleotides line up with TRBD1. This CDR3 has 15 residues. V trimming: 4 bases; J trimming: 5 bases; junction bases outside the gene matches: 7. Germline V lookup: CDR1 SEHNR, CDR2 FQNEAQ (reference sequence). CDR3 region: CASSSGQAENEKLFF. The CDR3 region has the DNA TGTGCCAGCAGCTCAGGACAGGCAGAAAATGAAAAACTGTTTTTT.

The J gene is TRBJ1-1, the V gene TRBV5-6, with TRBD1 as a possible D gene (6 bases). Germline CDR1 SGHDT, CDR2 YYEEEE. This CDR3 contains 16 residues. The V gene lost 2 bases and the J gene lost 1 base, with 15 bases spanning the gap. The CDR3 DNA follows: TGTGCCAGCAGCTTAGGACTTTACAGGGAGAACACTGAAGCTTTCTTT. Residues: CASSLGLYRENTEAFF.

This clonotype was seen only a few times. Just one base apart from a much larger clone, this may be a read error. The chain recombines TRBV2 with TRBJ2-5; D is undetermined. This CDR3 is 10 amino acids long. Trimming pared 7 bases from V and 4 bases from J, leaving 4 bases between. CDR1 SNHLY and CDR2 FYNNEI come from the germline V gene. The CDR3 bases are TGTGCCAGCATGGGAGAGACCCAGTACTTC. Protein product: CASMGETQYF.

This clonotype was observed many times. The chain uses TRBV18 and TRBJ2-5, with D possibly TRBD2 on 5 matching bases. Germline CDR1 is KGHSH and CDR2 is LQKENI. V was cut by 1 base and J by 4 bases, with 10 bases left in between. The CDR3 runs 14 residues. The CDR3 sequence: CASSPRTGTETQYF. The CDR3 DNA is TGTGCCAGCTCACCACGTACGGGAACAGAGACCCAGTACTTC.